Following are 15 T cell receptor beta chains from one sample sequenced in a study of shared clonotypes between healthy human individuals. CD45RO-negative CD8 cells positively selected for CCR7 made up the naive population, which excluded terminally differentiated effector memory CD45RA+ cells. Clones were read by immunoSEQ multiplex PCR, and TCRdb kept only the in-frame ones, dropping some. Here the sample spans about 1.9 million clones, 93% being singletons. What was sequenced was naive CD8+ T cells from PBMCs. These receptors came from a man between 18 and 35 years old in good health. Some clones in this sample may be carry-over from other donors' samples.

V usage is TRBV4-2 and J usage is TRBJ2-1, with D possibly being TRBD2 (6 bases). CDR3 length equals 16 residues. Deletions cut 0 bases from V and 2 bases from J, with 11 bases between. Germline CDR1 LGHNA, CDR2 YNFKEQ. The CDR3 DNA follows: TGTGCCAGCAGCCAAGAGCGGGGTGGACCCTACAATGAGCAGTTCTTC. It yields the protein CASSQERGGPYNEQFF.

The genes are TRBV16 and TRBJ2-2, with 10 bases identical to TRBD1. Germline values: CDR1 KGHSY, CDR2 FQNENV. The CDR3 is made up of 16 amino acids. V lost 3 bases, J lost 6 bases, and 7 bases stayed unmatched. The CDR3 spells CASSHPGQGKSGELFF. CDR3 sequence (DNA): TGTGCCAGCAGCCATCCGGGACAGGGGAAATCCGGGGAGCTGTTTTTT.

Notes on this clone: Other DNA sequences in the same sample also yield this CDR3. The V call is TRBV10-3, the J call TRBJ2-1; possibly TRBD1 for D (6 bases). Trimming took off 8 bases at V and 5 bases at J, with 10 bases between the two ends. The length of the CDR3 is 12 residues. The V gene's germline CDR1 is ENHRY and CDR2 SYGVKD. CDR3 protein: CAIGPGDNEQFF. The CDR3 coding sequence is TGTGCCATCGGCCCAGGGGACAATGAGCAGTTCTTC.

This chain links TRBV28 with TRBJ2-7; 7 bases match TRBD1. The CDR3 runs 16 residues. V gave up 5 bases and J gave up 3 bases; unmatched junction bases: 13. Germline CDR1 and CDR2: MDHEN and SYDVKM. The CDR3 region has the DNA TGTGCCAGCAGTATCCTTTTAACAGGGGCGAACTACGAGCAGTACTTC. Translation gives CASSILLTGANYEQYF.

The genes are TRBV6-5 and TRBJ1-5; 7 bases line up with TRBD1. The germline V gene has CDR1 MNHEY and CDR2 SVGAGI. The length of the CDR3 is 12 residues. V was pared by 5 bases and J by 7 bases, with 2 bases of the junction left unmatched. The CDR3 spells CASSTQGQPQHF. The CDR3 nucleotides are TGTGCCAGCAGTACACAGGGGCAGCCCCAGCATTTT.

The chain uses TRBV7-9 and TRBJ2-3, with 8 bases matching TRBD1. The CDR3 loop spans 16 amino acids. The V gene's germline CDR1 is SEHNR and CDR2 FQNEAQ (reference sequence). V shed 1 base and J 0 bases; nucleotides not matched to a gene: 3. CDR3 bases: TGTGCCAGCAGCTTAGGGGGACAGGAGAGCACAGATACGCAGTATTTT. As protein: CASSLGGQESTDTQYF.

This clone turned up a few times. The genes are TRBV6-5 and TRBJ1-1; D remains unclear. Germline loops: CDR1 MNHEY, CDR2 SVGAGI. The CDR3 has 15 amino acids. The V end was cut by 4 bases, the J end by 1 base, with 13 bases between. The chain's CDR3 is CASSLVPEKNTEAFF. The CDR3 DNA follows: TGTGCCAGCAGTTTGGTTCCCGAGAAGAACACTGAAGCTTTCTTT.

CDR3 protein: CASRKMAGKAFF. In DNA, the CDR3 is TGTGCCAGCAGGAAAATGGCAGGGAAAGCTTTCTTT. The chain carries TRBV6-1 and TRBJ1-1, with D possibly TRBD1 on 5 matching bases. Germline CDR1 and CDR2: MNHNS and SASEGT. The CDR3 consists of 12 residues. V was clipped by 6 bases and J by 9 bases, with 14 bases between them.

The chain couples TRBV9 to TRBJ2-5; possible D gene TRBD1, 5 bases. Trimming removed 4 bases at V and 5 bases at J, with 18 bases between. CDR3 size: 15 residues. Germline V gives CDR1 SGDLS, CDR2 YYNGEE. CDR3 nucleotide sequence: TGTGCCAGCAGCTATAAAGACAGATTAGCTGAGACCCAGTACTTC. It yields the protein CASSYKDRLAETQYF. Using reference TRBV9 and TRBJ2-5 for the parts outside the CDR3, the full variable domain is DSGVTQTPKHLITATGQRVTLRCSPRSGDLSVYWYQQSLDQGLQFLIQYYNGEERAKGNILERFSAQQFPDLHSELNLSSLELGDSALYFCASSYKDRLAETQYFGPGTRLLVL.

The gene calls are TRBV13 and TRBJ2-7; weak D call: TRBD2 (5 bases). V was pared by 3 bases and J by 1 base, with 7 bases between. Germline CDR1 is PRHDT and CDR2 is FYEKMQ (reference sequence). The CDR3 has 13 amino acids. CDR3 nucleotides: TGTGCCAGCAGCTTCGGGATGTCCTACGAGCAGTACTTC. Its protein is CASSFGMSYEQYF.

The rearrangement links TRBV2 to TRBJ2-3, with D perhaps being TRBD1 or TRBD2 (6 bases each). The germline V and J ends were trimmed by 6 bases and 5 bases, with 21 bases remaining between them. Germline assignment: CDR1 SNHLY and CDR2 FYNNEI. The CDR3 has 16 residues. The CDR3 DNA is TGTGCCAGCAGCCCTCGGGGGCTGGGTCAAGGAGATACGCAGTATTTT. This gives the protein CASSPRGLGQGDTQYF.

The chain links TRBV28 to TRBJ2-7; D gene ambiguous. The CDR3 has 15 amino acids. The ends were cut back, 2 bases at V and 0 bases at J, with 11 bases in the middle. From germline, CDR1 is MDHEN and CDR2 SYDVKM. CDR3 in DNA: TGTGCCAGCAGTTTAGGGCAGCGCCTCTCCTACGAGCAGTACTTC. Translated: CASSLGQRLSYEQYF. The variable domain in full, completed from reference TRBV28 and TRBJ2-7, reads DVKVTQSSRYLVKRTGEKVFLECVQDMDHENMFWYRQDPGLGLRLIYFSYDVKMKEKGDIPEGYSVSREKKERFSLILESASTNQTSMYLCASSLGQRLSYEQYFGPGTRLTVT.

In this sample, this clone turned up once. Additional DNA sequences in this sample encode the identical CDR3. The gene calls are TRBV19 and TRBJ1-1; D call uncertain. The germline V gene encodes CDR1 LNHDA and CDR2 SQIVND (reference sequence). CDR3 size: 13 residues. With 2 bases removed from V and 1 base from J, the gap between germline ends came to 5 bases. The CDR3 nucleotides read TGTGCCAGTAGTATATCTGCGAACACTGAAGCTTTCTTT. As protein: CASSISANTEAFF.

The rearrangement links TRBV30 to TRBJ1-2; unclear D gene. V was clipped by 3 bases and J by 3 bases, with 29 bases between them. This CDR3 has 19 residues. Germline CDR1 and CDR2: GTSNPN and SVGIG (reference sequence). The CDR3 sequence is CAWSFNGPSSGRYYYGYTF. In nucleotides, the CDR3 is TGTGCCTGGAGCTTTAATGGTCCGTCCTCAGGTCGGTACTACTATGGCTACACCTTC.

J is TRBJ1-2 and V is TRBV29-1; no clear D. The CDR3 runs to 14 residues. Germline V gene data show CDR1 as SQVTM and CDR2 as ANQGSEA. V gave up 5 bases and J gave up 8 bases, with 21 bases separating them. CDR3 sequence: CSVLSLVSERGYTF. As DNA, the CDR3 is TGCAGCGTTCTTAGTCTGGTGTCCGAGCGGGGCTACACCTTC.